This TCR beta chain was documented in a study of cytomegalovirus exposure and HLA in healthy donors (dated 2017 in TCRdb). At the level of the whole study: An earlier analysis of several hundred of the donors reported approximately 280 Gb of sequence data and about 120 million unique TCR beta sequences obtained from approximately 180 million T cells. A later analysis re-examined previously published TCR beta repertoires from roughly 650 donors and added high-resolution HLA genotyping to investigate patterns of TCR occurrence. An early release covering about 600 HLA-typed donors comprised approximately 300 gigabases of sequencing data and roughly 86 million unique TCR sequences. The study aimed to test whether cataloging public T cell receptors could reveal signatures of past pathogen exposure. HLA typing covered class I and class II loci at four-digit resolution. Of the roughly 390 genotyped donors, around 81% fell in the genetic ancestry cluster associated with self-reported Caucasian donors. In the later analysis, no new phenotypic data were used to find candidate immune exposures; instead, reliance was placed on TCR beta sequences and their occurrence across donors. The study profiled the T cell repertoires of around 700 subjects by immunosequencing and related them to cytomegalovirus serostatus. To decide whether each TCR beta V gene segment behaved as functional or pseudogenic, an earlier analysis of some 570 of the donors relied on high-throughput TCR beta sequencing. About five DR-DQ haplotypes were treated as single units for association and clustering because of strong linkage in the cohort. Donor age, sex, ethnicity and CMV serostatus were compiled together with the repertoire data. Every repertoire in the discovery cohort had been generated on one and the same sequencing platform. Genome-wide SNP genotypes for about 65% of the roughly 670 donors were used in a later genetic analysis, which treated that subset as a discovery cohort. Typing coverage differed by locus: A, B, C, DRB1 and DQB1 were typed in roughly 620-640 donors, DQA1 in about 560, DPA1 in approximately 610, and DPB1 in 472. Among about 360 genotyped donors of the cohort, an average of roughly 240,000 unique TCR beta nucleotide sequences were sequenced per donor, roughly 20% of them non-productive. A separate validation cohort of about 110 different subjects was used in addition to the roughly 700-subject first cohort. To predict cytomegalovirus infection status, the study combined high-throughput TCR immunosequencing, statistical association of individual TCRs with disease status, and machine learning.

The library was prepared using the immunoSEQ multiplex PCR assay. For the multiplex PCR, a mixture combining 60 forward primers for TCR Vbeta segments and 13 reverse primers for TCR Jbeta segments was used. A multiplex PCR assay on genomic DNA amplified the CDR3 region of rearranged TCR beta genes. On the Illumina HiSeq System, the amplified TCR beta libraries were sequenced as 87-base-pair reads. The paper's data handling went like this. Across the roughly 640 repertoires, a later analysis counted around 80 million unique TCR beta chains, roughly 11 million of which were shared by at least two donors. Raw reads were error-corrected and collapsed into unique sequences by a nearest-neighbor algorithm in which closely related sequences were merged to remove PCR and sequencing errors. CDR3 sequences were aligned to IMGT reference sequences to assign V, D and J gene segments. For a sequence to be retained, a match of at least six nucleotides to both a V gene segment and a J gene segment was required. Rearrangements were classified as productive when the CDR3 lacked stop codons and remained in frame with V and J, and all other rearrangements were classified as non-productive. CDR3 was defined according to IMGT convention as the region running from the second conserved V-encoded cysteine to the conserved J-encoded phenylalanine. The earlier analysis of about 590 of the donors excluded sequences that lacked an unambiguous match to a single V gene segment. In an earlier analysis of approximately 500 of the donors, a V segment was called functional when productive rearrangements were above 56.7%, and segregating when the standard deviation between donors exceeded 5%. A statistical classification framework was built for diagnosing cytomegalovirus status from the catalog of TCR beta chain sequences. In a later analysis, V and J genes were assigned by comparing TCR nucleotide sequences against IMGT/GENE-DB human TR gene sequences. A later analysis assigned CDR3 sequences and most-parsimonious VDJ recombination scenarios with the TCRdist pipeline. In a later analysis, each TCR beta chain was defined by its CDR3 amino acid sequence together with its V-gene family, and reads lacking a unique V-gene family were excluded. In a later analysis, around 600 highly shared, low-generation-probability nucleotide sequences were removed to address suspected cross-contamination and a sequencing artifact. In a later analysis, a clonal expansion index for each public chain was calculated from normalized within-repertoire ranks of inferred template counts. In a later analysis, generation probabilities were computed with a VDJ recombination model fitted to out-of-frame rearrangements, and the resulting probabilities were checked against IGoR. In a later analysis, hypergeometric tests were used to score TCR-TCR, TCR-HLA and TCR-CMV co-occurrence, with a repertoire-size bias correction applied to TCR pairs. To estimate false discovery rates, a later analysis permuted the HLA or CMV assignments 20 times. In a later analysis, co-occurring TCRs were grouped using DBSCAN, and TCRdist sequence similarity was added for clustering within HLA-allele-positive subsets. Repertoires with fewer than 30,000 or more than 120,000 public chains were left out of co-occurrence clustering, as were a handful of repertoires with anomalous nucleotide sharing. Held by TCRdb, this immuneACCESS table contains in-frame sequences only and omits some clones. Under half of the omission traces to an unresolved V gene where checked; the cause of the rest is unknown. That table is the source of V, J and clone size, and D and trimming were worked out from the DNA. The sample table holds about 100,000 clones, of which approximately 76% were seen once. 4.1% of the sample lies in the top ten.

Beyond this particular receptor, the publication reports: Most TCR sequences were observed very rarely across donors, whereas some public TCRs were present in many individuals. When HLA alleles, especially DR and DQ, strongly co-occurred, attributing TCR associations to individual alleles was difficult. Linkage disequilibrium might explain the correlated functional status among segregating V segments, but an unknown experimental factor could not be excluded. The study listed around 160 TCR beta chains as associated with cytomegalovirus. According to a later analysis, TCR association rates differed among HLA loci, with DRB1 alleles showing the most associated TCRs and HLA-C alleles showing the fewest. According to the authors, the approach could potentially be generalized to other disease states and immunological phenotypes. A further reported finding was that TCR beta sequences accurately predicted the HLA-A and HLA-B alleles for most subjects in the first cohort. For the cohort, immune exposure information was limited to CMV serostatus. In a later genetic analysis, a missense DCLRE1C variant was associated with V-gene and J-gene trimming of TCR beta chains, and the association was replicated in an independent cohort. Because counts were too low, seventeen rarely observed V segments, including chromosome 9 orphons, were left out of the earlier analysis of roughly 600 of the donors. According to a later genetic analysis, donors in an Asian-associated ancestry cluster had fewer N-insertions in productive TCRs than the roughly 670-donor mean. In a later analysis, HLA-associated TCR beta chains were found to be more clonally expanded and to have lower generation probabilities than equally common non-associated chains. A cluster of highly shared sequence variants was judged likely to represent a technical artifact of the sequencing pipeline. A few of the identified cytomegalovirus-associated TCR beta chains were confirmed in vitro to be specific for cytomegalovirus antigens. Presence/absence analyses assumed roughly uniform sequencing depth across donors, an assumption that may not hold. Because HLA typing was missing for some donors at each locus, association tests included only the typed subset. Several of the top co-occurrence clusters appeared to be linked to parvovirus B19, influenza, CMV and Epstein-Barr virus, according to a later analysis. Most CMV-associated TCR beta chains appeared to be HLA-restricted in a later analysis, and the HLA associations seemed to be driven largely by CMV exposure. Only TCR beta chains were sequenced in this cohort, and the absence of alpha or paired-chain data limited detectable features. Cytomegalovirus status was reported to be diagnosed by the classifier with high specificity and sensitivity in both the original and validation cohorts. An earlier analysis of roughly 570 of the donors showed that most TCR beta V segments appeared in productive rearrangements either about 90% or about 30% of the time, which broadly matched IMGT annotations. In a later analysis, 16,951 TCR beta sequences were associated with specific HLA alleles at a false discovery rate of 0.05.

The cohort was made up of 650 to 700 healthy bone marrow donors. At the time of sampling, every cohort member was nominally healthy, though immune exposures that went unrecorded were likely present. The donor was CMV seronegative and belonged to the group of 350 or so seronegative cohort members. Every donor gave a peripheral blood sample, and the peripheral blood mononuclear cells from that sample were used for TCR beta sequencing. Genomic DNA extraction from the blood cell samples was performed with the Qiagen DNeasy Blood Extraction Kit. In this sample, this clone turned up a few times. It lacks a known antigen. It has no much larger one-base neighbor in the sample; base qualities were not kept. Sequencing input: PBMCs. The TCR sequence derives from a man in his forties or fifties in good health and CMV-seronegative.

The CDR3 is CASSSGTSGAKETQYF. The base sequence is TGTGCCAGCAGCTCAGGGACTAGCGGGGCCAAAGAGACCCAGTACTTC. The receptor chain draws on TRBV5-4 and TRBJ2-5; 13 of the junction bases match TRBD2. Measured from the cysteine to the phenylalanine, the CDR3 is 16 residues long. Here the CDR3 DNA is all that survives: 48 bases in frame from base 1. Taken from the germline V gene (reference sequence), the CDR1 and CDR2 loops are SGHNT and YYREEE. Trimming takes 3 bases off V and 3 bases off J; junction bases not matched to a gene: 5. This CDR3, with the reference TRBV5-4 and TRBJ2-5 proteins standing in past its ends, gives the full variable domain ETGVTQSPTHLIKTRGQQVTLRCSSQSGHNTVSWYQQALGQGPQFIFQYYREEENGRGNFPPRFSGLQFPNYSSELNVNALELDDSALYLCASSSGTSGAKETQYFGPGTRLLVL.